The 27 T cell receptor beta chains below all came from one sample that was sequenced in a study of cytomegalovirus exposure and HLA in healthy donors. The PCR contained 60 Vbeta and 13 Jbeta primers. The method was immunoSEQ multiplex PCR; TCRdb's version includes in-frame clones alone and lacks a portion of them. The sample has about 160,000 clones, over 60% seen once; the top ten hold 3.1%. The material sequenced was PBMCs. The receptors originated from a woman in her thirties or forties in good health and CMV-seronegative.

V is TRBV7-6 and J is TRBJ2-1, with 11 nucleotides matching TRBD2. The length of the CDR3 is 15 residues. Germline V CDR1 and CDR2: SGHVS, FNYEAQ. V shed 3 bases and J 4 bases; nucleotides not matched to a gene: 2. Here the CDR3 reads CASSFSGGAYNEQFF. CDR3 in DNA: TGTGCCAGCAGCTTTAGCGGGGGGGCTTACAATGAGCAGTTCTTC.

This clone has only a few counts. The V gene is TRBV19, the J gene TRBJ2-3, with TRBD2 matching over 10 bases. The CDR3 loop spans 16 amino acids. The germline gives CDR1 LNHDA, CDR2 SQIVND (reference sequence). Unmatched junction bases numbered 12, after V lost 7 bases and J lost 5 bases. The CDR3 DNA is TGTGCCAGTACACGTGATAGCGGGGGGTACGGAGATACGCAGTATTTT. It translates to CASTRDSGGYGDTQYF.

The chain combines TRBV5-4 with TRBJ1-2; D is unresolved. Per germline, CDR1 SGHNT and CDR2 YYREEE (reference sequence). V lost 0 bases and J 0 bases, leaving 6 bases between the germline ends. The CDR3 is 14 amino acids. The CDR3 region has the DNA TGTGCCAGCAGCTTGGAACGGTCTAACTATGGCTACACCTTC. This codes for CASSLERSNYGYTF.

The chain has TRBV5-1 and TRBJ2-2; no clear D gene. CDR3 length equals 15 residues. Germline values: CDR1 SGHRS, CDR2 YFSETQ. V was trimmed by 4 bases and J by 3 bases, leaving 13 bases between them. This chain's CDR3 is CASSPTPLDTGELFF. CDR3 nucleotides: TGCGCCAGCAGCCCCACACCCCTAGACACCGGGGAGCTGTTTTTT.

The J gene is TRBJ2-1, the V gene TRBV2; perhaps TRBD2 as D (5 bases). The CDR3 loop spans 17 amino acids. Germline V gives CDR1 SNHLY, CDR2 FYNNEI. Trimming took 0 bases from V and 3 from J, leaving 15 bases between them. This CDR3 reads CASSEAHSGQFYNEQFF. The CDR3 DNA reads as TGTGCCAGCAGTGAAGCTCACAGCGGTCAATTCTACAATGAGCAGTTCTTC.

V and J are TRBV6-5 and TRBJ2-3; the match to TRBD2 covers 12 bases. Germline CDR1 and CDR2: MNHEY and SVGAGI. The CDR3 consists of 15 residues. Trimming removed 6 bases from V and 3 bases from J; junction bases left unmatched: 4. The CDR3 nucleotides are TGTGCCAGCAGACTGACTAGCGGGGGAACAGATACGCAGTATTTT. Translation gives CASRLTSGGTDTQYF.

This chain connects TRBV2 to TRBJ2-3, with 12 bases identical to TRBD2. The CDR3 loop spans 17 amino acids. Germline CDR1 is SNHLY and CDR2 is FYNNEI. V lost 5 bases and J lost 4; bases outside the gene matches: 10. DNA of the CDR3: TGTGCCAGCAGTTGGACTAGCGGGGAACATAGGGCAGATACGCAGTATTTT. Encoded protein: CASSWTSGEHRADTQYF.

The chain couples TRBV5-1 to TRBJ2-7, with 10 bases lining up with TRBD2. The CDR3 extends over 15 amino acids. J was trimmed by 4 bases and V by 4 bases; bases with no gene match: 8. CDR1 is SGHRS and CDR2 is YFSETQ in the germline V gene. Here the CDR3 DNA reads TGCGCCAGCAGCGTTCCCTTAGCGGGGGGTTACGAGCAGTACTTC. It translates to CASSVPLAGGYEQYF. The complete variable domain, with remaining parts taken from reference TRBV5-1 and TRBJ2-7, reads KAGVTQTPRYLIKTRGQQVTLSCSPISGHRSVSWYQQTPGQGLQFLFEYFSETQRNKGNFPGRFSGRQFSNSRSEMNVSTLELGDSALYLCASSVPLAGGYEQYFGPGTRLTVT.

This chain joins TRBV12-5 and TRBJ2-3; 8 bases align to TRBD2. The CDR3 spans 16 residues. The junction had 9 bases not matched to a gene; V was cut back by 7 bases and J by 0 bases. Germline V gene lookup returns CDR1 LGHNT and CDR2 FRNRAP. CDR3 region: CASASGGGPSTDTQYF. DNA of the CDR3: TGTGCTAGTGCCTCCGGGGGGGGCCCTAGCACAGATACGCAGTATTTT.

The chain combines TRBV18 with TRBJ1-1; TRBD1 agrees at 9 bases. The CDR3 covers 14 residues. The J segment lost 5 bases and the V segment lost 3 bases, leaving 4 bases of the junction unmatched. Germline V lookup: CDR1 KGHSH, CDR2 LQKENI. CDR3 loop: CASSPWTGVTEAFF. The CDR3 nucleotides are TGTGCCAGCTCACCGTGGACAGGGGTGACTGAAGCTTTCTTT.

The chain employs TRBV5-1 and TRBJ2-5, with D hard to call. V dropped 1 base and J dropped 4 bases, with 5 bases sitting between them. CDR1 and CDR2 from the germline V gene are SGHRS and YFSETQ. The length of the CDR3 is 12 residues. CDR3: CASSLRSETQYF. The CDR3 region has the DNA TGCGCCAGCAGCTTGCGTTCAGAGACCCAGTACTTC.

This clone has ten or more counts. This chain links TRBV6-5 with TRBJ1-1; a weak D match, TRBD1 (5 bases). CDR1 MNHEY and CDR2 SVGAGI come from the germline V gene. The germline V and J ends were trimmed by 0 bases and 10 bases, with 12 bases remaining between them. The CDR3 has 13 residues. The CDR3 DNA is TGTGCCAGCAGTTACTCGAGCGGGGGGACAGCTTTCTTT. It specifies CASSYSSGGTAFF.

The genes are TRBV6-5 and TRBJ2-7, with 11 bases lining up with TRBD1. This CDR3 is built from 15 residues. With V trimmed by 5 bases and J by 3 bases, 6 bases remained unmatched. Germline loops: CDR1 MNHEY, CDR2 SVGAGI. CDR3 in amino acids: CASSKRDRGIYEQYF. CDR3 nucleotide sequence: TGTGCCAGCAGTAAGCGGGACAGGGGGATCTACGAGCAGTACTTC.

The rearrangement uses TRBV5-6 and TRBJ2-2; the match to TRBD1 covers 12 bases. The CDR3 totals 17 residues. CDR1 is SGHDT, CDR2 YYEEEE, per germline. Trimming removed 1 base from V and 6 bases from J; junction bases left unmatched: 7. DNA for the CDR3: TGTGCCAGCAGCTTGAGACTCCGGGACAGGGGGCCCGGGGAGCTGTTTTTT. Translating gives CASSLRLRDRGPGELFF.

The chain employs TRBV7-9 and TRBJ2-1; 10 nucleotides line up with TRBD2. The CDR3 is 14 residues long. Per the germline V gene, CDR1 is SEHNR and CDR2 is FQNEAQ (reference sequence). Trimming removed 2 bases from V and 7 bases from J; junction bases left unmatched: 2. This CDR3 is CASSLTSGVNEQFF. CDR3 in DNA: TGTGCCAGCAGCTTAACTAGCGGGGTAAATGAGCAGTTCTTC.

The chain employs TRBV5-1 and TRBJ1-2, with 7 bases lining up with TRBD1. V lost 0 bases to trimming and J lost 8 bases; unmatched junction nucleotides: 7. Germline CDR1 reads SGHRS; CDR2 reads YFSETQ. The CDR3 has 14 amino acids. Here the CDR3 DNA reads TGCGCCAGCAGCTTGGCGGGAACAGGGGTAGGCTACACCTTC. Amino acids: CASSLAGTGVGYTF.

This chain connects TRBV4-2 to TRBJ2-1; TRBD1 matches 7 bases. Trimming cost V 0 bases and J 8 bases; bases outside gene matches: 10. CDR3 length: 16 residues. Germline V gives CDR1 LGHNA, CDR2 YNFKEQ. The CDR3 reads CASSQDLWTGTDEQFF. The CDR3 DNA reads TGTGCCAGCAGCCAAGACCTCTGGACAGGAACGGATGAGCAGTTCTTC.

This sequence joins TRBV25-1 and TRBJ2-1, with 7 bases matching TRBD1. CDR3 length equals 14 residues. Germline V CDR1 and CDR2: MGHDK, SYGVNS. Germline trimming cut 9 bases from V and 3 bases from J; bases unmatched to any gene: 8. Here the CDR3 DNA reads TGTGCCAGAGATCGTCGGGACAGCTACAATGAGCAGTTCTTC. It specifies CARDRRDSYNEQFF.

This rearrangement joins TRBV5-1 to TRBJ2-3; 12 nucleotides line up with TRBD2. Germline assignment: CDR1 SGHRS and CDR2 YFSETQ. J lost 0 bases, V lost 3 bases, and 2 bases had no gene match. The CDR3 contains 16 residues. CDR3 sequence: CASSSGLAGSTDTQYF. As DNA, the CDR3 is TGCGCCAGCAGCTCCGGACTAGCGGGGAGCACAGATACGCAGTATTTT.

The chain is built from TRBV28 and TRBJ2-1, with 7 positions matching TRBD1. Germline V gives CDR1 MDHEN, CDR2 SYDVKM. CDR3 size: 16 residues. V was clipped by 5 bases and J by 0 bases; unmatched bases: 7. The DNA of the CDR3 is TGTGCCAGCAGTGGCCTCGGGGACAGCTCCTACAATGAGCAGTTCTTC. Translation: CASSGLGDSSYNEQFF.

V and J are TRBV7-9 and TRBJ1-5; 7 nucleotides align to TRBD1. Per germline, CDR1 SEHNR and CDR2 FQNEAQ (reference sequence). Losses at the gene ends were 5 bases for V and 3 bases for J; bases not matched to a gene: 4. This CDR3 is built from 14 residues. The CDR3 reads CASSRGTDNQPQHF. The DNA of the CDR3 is TGTGCCAGCAGCCGAGGGACAGACAATCAGCCCCAGCATTTT.

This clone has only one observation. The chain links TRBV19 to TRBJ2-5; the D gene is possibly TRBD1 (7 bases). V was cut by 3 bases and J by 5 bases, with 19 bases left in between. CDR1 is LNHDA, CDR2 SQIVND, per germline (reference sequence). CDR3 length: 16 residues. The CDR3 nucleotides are TGTGCCAGTAGTATCAGGACAGGCGGGGTGGGGGAGACCCAGTACTTC. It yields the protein CASSIRTGGVGETQYF.

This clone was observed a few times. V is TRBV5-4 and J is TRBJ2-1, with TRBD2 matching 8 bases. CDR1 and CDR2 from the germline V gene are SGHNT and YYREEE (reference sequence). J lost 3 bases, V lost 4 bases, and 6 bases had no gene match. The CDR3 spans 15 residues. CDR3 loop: CASSMTGTSYNEQFF. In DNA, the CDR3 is TGTGCCAGCAGCATGACCGGGACTAGCTACAATGAGCAGTTCTTC.

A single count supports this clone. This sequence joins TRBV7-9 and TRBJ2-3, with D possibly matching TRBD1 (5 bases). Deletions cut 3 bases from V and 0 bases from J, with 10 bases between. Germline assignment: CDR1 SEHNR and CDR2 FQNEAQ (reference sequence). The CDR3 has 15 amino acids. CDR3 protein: CASSFRGFSTDTQYF. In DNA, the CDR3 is TGTGCCAGCAGCTTTAGGGGATTCAGCACAGATACGCAGTATTTT.

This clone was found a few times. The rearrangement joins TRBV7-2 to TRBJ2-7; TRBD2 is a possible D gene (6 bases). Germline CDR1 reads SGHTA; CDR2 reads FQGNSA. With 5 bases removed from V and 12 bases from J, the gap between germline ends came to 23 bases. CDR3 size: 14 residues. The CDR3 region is CASSPGSQGVVTYF. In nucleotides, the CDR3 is TGTGCCAGCAGCCCCGGGAGCCAGGGCGTAGTTACGTACTTC.

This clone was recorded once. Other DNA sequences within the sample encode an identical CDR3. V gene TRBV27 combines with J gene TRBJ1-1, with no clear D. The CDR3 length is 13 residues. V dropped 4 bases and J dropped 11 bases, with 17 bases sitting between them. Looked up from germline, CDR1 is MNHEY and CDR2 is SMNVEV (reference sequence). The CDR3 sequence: CASSSPNGFGAFF. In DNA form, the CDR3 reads TGTGCCAGCAGTTCCCCGAACGGGTTTGGGGCTTTCTTT.

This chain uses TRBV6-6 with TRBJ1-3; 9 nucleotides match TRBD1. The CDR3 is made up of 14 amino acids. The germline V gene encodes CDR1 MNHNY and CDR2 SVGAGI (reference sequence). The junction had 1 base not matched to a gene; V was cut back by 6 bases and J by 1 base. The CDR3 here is CASRQGASGNTIYF. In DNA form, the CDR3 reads TGTGCCAGCAGACAGGGGGCGTCTGGAAACACCATATATTTT.